A selection of T cell receptor beta chains follows, all from one sample in a study of cytomegalovirus exposure and HLA in healthy donors. The table came from immunoSEQ multiplex PCR; TCRdb's copy has only in-frame clones and leaves some out. Here the sample spans 80,000 to 95,000 clones, about 94% being singletons. Specimen: PBMCs. The receptors stem from a woman aged 25 to 39 in good health and CMV-seropositive. CDR3s include the opening cysteine and the closing phenylalanine or tryptophan. Some rows have no size entry. The others give once, few or many, or a class for an expanded clone.

V	J	size	CDR3
TRBV7-7	TRBJ2-2	.	CASSSLAGVAMSNTGELFF
TRBV19	TRBJ2-1	.	CASSVQGWGEQFF
TRBV5-4	TRBJ2-2	.	CASSLGLVSGELFF
TRBV2	TRBJ2-7	.	CASSLYEQYF
TRBV7-3	TRBJ1-5	.	CASSGILPQGRRVNQPQHF
TRBV7-2	TRBJ2-2	.	CASSPLAGGPGELFF
TRBV30	TRBJ2-5	.	CAWSVLKGLAVQETQYF
TRBV28	TRBJ2-6	.	CASSSYGSSGANVLTF
TRBV29-1	TRBJ2-3	once	CSVGTVLTDTQYF
TRBV28	TRBJ1-2	.	CASSSGFVDYGYTF
TRBV29-1	TRBJ2-3	.	CSVEDGDVDTQYF
TRBV6-1	TRBJ2-1	.	CASSVSYRTVWQFF
TRBV5-1	TRBJ1-1	.	CASSLAWEGDTEAFF
TRBV15	TRBJ1-2	.	CATSRRQGGYGYTF
TRBV19	TRBJ1-5	.	CASQPSGRAGPNQPQHF
TRBV9	TRBJ2-1	.	CASDYLAGPRSYNEQFF
TRBV5-1	TRBJ2-5	.	CASSEGLAGEGETQYF
TRBV5-4	TRBJ2-3	.	CASSLAPGLADPTDTQYF
TRBV6-1	TRBJ2-7	.	CASGTRSYEQYF
TRBV5-4	TRBJ2-5	.	CASSLVGTGGETQYF
TRBV7-8	TRBJ1-1	.	CASSLVPDTEAFF
TRBV29-1	TRBJ2-7	.	CSVEILGLYEQYF
TRBV2	TRBJ2-7	.	CASSGDISYEQYF
TRBV10-3	TRBJ2-5	.	CAISEPPVGTGWETQYF
TRBV9	TRBJ2-5	.	CASTPSLGQQETQYF
TRBV2	TRBJ1-2	.	CASSEQSNYGYTF
TRBV15	TRBJ2-1	.	CATSRVRRNNEQFF
TRBV29-1	TRBJ1-5	.	CSVATPGGNQPQHF
TRBV6-6	TRBJ2-4	.	CASSYKTGGRVNIQYF
TRBV30	TRBJ1-2	once	CAWSEGRGYGYTF
TRBV14	TRBJ1-1	.	CASSLVPGQGLTRQAFF